This TCR beta chain was recorded in a study of T cell responses to AZD1222 COVID-19 vaccine. Germline trimming cut 4 bases from V and 4 bases from J; bases unmatched to any gene: 9. CDR3 length: 16 residues. Looked up from germline, CDR1 is SGHRS and CDR2 is YFSETQ. Broader study findings: Most donors were white British, females outnumbered males, and clonal diversity was possibly underestimated.

This clone has only one observation. What it recognizes is unknown. Clones were sequenced by immunoSEQ multiplex PCR, and TCRdb holds only the in-frame ones, with some missing. The repertoire has 250,000 to 300,000 clones, 90% to 95% of them found once; the top ten carry around 0.5%. This sequence joins TRBV5-1 and TRBJ2-1, with 9 bases aligning to TRBD2. The origin of this receptor is an adult who received the AZD1222 COVID-19 vaccine. The source was peripheral blood, collected 28 days after the second AZD1222 dose. CDR3 sequence: CASSISGSNRYNEQFF. CDR3 bases: TGCGCCAGCAGCATTAGCGGGAGCAATCGGTACAATGAGCAGTTCTTC.